The 32 T cell receptor beta chains presented below share a single source sample, sequenced in a study of T cells in Graves' hyperthyroidism and ophthalmopathy. The CDR3 regions of TCR beta were amplified from RNA transcripts. Primed by the HTBI set, a first-round RT-PCR was run on the TCR CDR3. TCRdb called the multiplex PCR reads again in MiXCR, with one record for every CDR3 protein. The table records 250,000 to 300,000 distinct CDR3 sequences, roughly a fifth of them present only once. The sequenced sample was blood. These TCRs come from a man in his fifties or sixties with Graves' ophthalmopathy.

This clonotype was seen ten or more times. The chain carries TRBV7-9 and TRBJ1-2; D is uncertain. Per germline, CDR1 SEHNR and CDR2 FQNEAQ (reference sequence). The ends were cut back, 0 bases at V and 6 bases at J, with 11 bases in the middle. The CDR3 loop spans 14 amino acids. The CDR3 DNA follows: TGTGCCAGCAGCTTAGCAGTAGCTCAGAATGGCTACACCTTC. Encoded protein: CASSLAVAQNGYTF.

This clonotype was counted at least ten times. J is TRBJ2-7 and V is TRBV5-1, with 8 bases aligning to TRBD1. This CDR3 is built from 14 residues. Germline trimming cut 1 base from V and 3 bases from J; bases unmatched to any gene: 3. The germline gives CDR1 SGHRS, CDR2 YFSETQ. The chain's CDR3 is CASSLFGQGYEQYF. The CDR3, as DNA: TGCGCCAGCAGCTTGTTCGGACAGGGCTACGAGCAGTACTTC.

The rearrangement uses TRBV19 and TRBJ2-1, with unresolved D. The CDR3 is 13 residues long. CDR1 LNHDA and CDR2 SQIVND come from the germline V gene (reference sequence). V was shortened by 3 bases and J by 8 bases, with 11 bases between the two germline ends. The CDR3 coding sequence is TGTGCCAGTAGTATTAACTCCCCGGATGAGCAGTTCTTC. Its translation: CASSINSPDEQFF.

The table lists this clonotype with a few counts. The chain joins TRBV12-3 or TRBV12-4 to TRBJ1-2; TRBD1 matches at 9 bases. Unmatched junction bases numbered 7, after V lost 5 bases and J lost 0 bases. The CDR3 is 16 amino acids. The CDR3, as DNA: TGTGCCAGCAGTGCACAGGGGGCGAAAGCTAACTATGGCTACACCTTC. Translating gives CASSAQGAKANYGYTF.

This clonotype was seen ten or more times. This sequence joins TRBV11-3 and TRBJ1-3; TRBD1 matches at 10 bases. The CDR3 has 18 amino acids. J was trimmed by 6 bases and V by 5 bases; bases with no gene match: 16. Germline V lookup: CDR1 SGHNT, CDR2 YENEEA. The CDR3 coding sequence is TGTGCCAGCAGCCTCACCCTGAGCGGGGACAGGGGACCAAACACCATATATTTT. Its protein product is CASSLTLSGDRGPNTIYF.

This clonotype has ten or more counts. The chain couples TRBV9 to TRBJ1-1; D is possibly TRBD1 (5 bases). The germline V gene encodes CDR1 SGDLS and CDR2 YYNGEE. V gave up 4 bases and J gave up 0 bases, with 16 bases separating them. The CDR3 covers 16 residues. The CDR3 loop reads CASSNNLGTLNTEAFF. The CDR3 bases are TGTGCCAGCAGCAATAATCTAGGGACCTTGAACACTGAAGCTTTCTTT.

In this sample, this clonotype turned up many times. This rearrangement joins TRBV11-2 to TRBJ1-2; D is ambiguous. The V gene's germline CDR1 is SGHAT and CDR2 FQNNGV. The CDR3 contains 12 residues. The V and J ends lost 3 bases and 5 bases respectively, with 7 bases between them. CDR3 sequence: CASSLAGYGYTF. The CDR3 DNA reads TGTGCCAGCAGCTTGGCAGGTTATGGCTACACCTTC.

V and J are TRBV7-2 and TRBJ2-5; 9 bases match TRBD1. J gave up 4 bases and V 1 base, and 4 bases lay outside the gene matches. The CDR3 totals 15 residues. Germline V gene sequence: CDR1 SGHTA, CDR2 FQGNSA. CDR3 sequence reads: CASSLVGQGTETQYF. CDR3 coding DNA: TGTGCCAGCAGCTTAGTTGGACAGGGGACAGAGACCCAGTACTTC.

The chain couples TRBV27 to TRBJ2-2; 11 nucleotides line up with TRBD2. Germline V gene data show CDR1 as MNHEY and CDR2 as SMNVEV (reference sequence). V lost 6 bases to trimming and J lost 6 bases; unmatched junction nucleotides: 9. The CDR3 has 16 amino acids. The CDR3 is CASRPLWTSGSGELFF. CDR3 nucleotides: TGTGCCAGCAGACCCCTTTGGACTAGCGGGTCCGGGGAGCTGTTTTTT.

This clonotype was observed at least ten times. V is TRBV7-9 and J is TRBJ2-7; TRBD2 matches at 11 bases. Germline loops: CDR1 SEHNR, CDR2 FQNEAQ (reference sequence). This CDR3 is 19 amino acids long. V dropped 2 bases and J dropped 0; count of bases not matched to a gene: 12. In DNA, the CDR3 is TGTGCCAGCAGCTTAAGGAGAGGTCTAGCGGGAGGAATCTCCTACGAGCAGTACTTC. The encoded protein is CASSLRRGLAGGISYEQYF.

The rearrangement uses TRBV7-3 and TRBJ1-1; tentatively, D is TRBD1 (5 bases). Trimming shortened V by 5 bases and J by 3 bases, and 10 bases separated the two germline ends. This CDR3 comprises 13 residues. CDR1 is SGHTA and CDR2 is FQGTGA in the germline V gene. The CDR3 DNA is TGTGCCAGCAGCGCAGACAGAGACACTGAAGCTTTCTTT. Translated: CASSADRDTEAFF.

This clonotype has a count of ten or more. The chain joins TRBV5-1 to TRBJ1-4; possibly TRBD1 for D (5 bases). The CDR3 runs to 14 residues. The germline V gene has CDR1 SGHRS and CDR2 YFSETQ. V was trimmed by 6 bases and J by 0 bases, leaving 9 bases between them. Here the CDR3 DNA reads TGCGCCAGCACCGAGGGGCCAACTAATGAAAAACTGTTTTTT. This codes for CASTEGPTNEKLFF.

This clonotype has ten or more counts. The chain uses TRBV29-1 and TRBJ1-1; no reliable D call. Germline V lookup: CDR1 SQVTM, CDR2 ANQGSEA. The CDR3 is made up of 14 amino acids. The germline V and J ends were trimmed by 5 bases and 4 bases, with 17 bases remaining between them. CDR3 protein: CSVLRDTGVTEAFF. The CDR3 DNA reads TGCAGCGTTCTCCGCGACACCGGCGTCACTGAAGCTTTCTTT.

The rearrangement uses TRBV20-1 and TRBJ1-5; 7 positions match TRBD1. V was pared by 0 bases and J by 5 bases, with 7 bases of the junction left unmatched. CDR3 size: 15 residues. Germline V gene lookup returns CDR1 DFQATT and CDR2 SNEGSKA (reference sequence). The CDR3 DNA reads as TGCAGTGCTAGAGATAAGTGGCAGGGGGATCAGCCCCAGCATTTT. Translation gives CSARDKWQGDQPQHF.

In its sample, this clonotype was seen many times. V usage is TRBV20-1 and J usage is TRBJ2-7, with no clear D. The V gene lost 6 bases and the J gene lost 5 bases, with 8 bases spanning the gap. CDR1 is DFQATT, CDR2 SNEGSKA, per germline (reference sequence). This CDR3 has 10 residues. CDR3 in amino acids: CSASENEQYF. In DNA form, the CDR3 reads TGCAGTGCCTCGGAGAACGAGCAGTACTTC.

The rearrangement joins TRBV6-4 to TRBJ2-2, with TRBD2 identical over 7 bases. The CDR3 runs to 15 residues. Germline V lookup: CDR1 MRHNA, CDR2 SNTAGT. With V trimmed by 3 bases and J by 1 base, 2 bases remained unmatched. For the CDR3, the DNA is TGTGCCAGCAGTGAAACTAGCGAGAACACCGGGGAGCTGTTTTTT. It codes for CASSETSENTGELFF.

This clonotype was found many times. This chain uses TRBV3-1 with TRBJ1-4, with D unclear. The germline CDR1 and CDR2 sequences are LGHDT and YNNKEL (reference sequence). This CDR3 spans 15 amino acids. The V end lost 0 bases, the J end lost 6 bases, and 11 bases lay between the germline ends. CDR3 protein: CASSQESWMDEKLFF. DNA for the CDR3: TGTGCCAGCAGCCAAGAATCGTGGATGGATGAAAAACTGTTTTTT.

This clonotype has at least ten counts. The rearrangement links TRBV27 to TRBJ2-7, with 7 bases that match TRBD1. Trimming removed 6 bases from V and 0 bases from J; junction bases left unmatched: 8. Per germline, CDR1 MNHEY and CDR2 SMNVEV (reference sequence). The CDR3 sequence is 15 residues long. The CDR3, as DNA: TGTGCCAGCAGCCGCTGGGACAGTACCTCCTACGAGCAGTACTTC. It encodes CASSRWDSTSYEQYF.

The chain has TRBV28 and TRBJ1-5; 7 nucleotides align to TRBD1. In germline, CDR1 is MDHEN, CDR2 SYDVKM. The J segment lost 0 bases and the V segment lost 6 bases, leaving 11 bases of the junction unmatched. There are 17 residues in the CDR3. Here the CDR3 DNA reads TGTGCCAGCAGCCCCACGACAGGGATGTATAGCAATCAGCCCCAGCATTTT. This gives the protein CASSPTTGMYSNQPQHF.

This clonotype was counted at least ten times. V gene TRBV20-1 combines with J gene TRBJ2-3; D may be TRBD2 (5 bases). Germline assignment: CDR1 DFQATT and CDR2 SNEGSKA (reference sequence). This CDR3 is 15 amino acids long. V shed 5 bases and J shed 2 bases, with 17 bases lying between them. The CDR3: CSAPSGADVTDTQYF. The CDR3 coding sequence is TGCAGTGCTCCCTCTGGAGCGGACGTCACAGATACGCAGTATTTT.

This clonotype was detected many times. The rearrangement joins TRBV7-8 to TRBJ1-5; 11 nucleotides line up with TRBD1. The V gene end was trimmed by 5 bases and the J gene end by 5 bases; junction bases not matched to a gene: 2. Germline V gene data show CDR1 as SGHVS and CDR2 as FQNEAQ. This CDR3 has 14 residues. CDR3 amino acids: CASSRTGGDQPQHF. The CDR3 nucleotides are TGTGCCAGCAGCCGGACAGGGGGCGATCAGCCCCAGCATTTT.

This clonotype was detected ten times or more. V is TRBV11-2 and J is TRBJ2-5; TRBD1 might be the D (5 bases). Looked up from germline, CDR1 is SGHAT and CDR2 is FQNNGV. Trimming pared 4 bases from V and 2 bases from J, leaving 11 bases between. The CDR3 length is 14 residues. CDR3 DNA: TGTGCCAGCAGCTCCCAGGGCTTACAAGAGACCCAGTACTTC. Translation gives CASSSQGLQETQYF.

This clonotype was recorded at least ten times. The chain joins TRBV7-3 to TRBJ1-1; D is ambiguous. V lost 1 base, J lost 1 base, and 4 bases lay in between. CDR3 length: 13 amino acids. Germline loops: CDR1 SGHTA, CDR2 FQGTGA. The CDR3 sequence is CASSLKRNTEAFF. The CDR3 coding sequence is TGTGCCAGCAGCTTAAAGCGGAACACTGAAGCTTTCTTT.

The sample holds a few counts of this clonotype. This chain links TRBV2 with TRBJ2-5; 8 bases line up with TRBD1. The CDR3 is 14 residues long. CDR1 is SNHLY and CDR2 is FYNNEI in the germline V gene. Germline trimming cut 4 bases from V and 5 bases from J; bases unmatched to any gene: 6. Written as DNA, the CDR3 is TGTGCCAGCAGTGCGACAGGGGCGAGGGAGACCCAGTACTTC. It is translated as CASSATGARETQYF.

The J gene is TRBJ2-7, the V gene TRBV6-2 or TRBV6-3, with 9 positions matching TRBD2. The CDR3 has 16 amino acids. J was trimmed by 0 bases and V by 2 bases; bases with no gene match: 5. The germline CDR1 and CDR2 sequences are MNHEY and SVGEGT. The CDR3 region is CASSYGGAGGSYEQYF. In DNA, the CDR3 is TGTGCCAGCAGTTACGGGGGAGCGGGAGGCTCCTACGAGCAGTACTTC.

This clonotype occurred a few times. V and J are TRBV5-1 and TRBJ1-2, with 10 bases lining up with TRBD1. There are 14 residues in the CDR3. CDR1 and CDR2 from the germline V gene are SGHRS and YFSETQ. The V segment lost 4 bases and the J segment 6 bases; nucleotides outside the gene matches: 6. CDR3 in DNA: TGCGCCAGCAGCCCGTCGACAGGGGGCGATGGCTACACCTTC. Residues: CASSPSTGGDGYTF.

The sample holds many counts of this clonotype. This sequence joins TRBV7-9 and TRBJ2-2, with TRBD1 identical over 9 bases. Germline CDR1 SEHNR, CDR2 FQNEAQ (reference sequence). The CDR3 spans 14 residues. The V and J ends lost 2 bases and 7 bases, in that order; junction bases with no gene match: 2. This CDR3 reads CASSLTGGNGELFF. The CDR3 region has the DNA TGTGCCAGCAGCTTAACAGGGGGCAACGGGGAGCTGTTTTTT. Based on the CDR3 plus reference TRBV7-9 and TRBJ2-2, the full variable domain is DTGVSQNPRHKITKRGQNVTFRCDPISEHNRLYWYRQTLGQGPEFLTYFQNEAQLEKSRLLSDRFSAERPKGSFSTLEIQRTEQGDSAMYLCASSLTGGNGELFFGEGSRLTVL.

With regard to this clonotype: The junction and the germline gene differ at one end; a read error may be behind it. V usage is TRBV6-6 and J usage is TRBJ2-5; TRBD2 is a possible D gene (5 bases). Germline CDR1 is MNHNY and CDR2 is SVGAGI (reference sequence). This CDR3 is 13 amino acids long. The CDR3 sequence is CASIYSRVETQYF. DNA for the CDR3: TGTGCCAGCATTTACTCGAGGGTTGAGACCCAGTACTTC.

The gene calls are TRBV5-1 and TRBJ2-3; 7 bases line up with TRBD1. The germline gives CDR1 SGHRS, CDR2 YFSETQ. The CDR3 is 16 amino acids. The V segment lost 5 bases and the J segment 4 bases; nucleotides outside the gene matches: 13. The CDR3 spells CASSSLGGPGSDTQYF. CDR3 nucleotide sequence: TGCGCCAGCAGTTCACTAGGGGGCCCTGGGTCAGATACGCAGTATTTT. The full variable domain, rest sourced from reference TRBV5-1 and TRBJ2-3, is KAGVTQTPRYLIKTRGQQVTLSCSPISGHRSVSWYQQTPGQGLQFLFEYFSETQRNKGNFPGRFSGRQFSNSRSEMNVSTLELGDSALYLCASSSLGGPGSDTQYFGPGTRLTVL.

In its sample, this clonotype was seen a few times. The gene calls are TRBV6-5 and TRBJ1-4; D call uncertain. The CDR3 totals 15 residues. The germline V gene encodes CDR1 MNHEY and CDR2 SVGAGI. With 2 bases removed from V and 8 bases from J, the gap between germline ends came to 15 bases. The CDR3 DNA reads TGTGCCAGCAGTTACGGCCACCGGGGTAGCGAAAAACTGTTTTTT. Amino acid sequence: CASSYGHRGSEKLFF.

The chain joins TRBV12-3 or TRBV12-4 to TRBJ2-6; D is unclear. The CDR3 runs 15 residues. Trimming removed 5 bases at V and 0 bases at J, with 8 bases between. Here the CDR3 reads CASSPSDSGANVLTF. The CDR3 DNA reads as TGTGCCAGCAGTCCTTCGGACTCTGGGGCCAACGTCCTGACTTTC.

The sample holds many counts of this clonotype. The J gene is TRBJ2-7, the V gene TRBV6-2 or TRBV6-3; the match to TRBD2 covers 10 bases. The CDR3 length is 18 residues. Germline V CDR1 and CDR2: MNHEY, SVGEGT. V gave up 1 base and J gave up 6 bases; unmatched junction bases: 15. CDR3 bases: TGTGCCAGCAGTTACTTACCAGCGGGAGGGCCAACCCTCGGCGAGCAGTACTTC. Translating gives CASSYLPAGGPTLGEQYF.